A selection of T cell receptor beta chains follows, all from one sample in a study of cytomegalovirus exposure and HLA in healthy donors. Clones were sequenced by immunoSEQ multiplex PCR, and TCRdb holds only the in-frame ones, with some missing. The sample shows 90,000 to 150,000 clones, roughly 84% of them seen only once. Material for sequencing was PBMCs. All receptors come from a woman in her thirties in good health and CMV-seronegative. Both conserved end residues are part of each CDR3. The order of the fields is D gene, clone size, V gene, J gene, CDR3 protein, CDR3 DNA. The D gene is left open where the match is weak. Clone size appears in some rows only: once, few, many, or a class for an expanded clone.

D: TRBD1; size: .; V: TRBV2; J: TRBJ2-7; CDR3: CASLSPDRSYEQYF; DNA: TGTGCCAGCCTTTCGCCGGACAGGTCCTACGAGCAGTACTTC
D: .; size: .; V: TRBV13; J: TRBJ2-3; CDR3: CASSYRGDTQYF; DNA: TGTGCCAGCAGCTACCGGGGAGATACGCAGTATTTT
D: .; size: .; V: TRBV27; J: TRBJ1-1; CDR3: CASSFGGNTEAFF; DNA: TGTGCCAGCAGTTTCGGGGGGAACACTGAAGCTTTCTTT
D: TRBD2; size: .; V: TRBV9; J: TRBJ2-7; CDR3: CASSVEPSGDEQYF; DNA: TGTGCCAGCAGCGTAGAGCCTAGCGGGGACGAGCAGTACTTC
D: .; size: .; V: TRBV14; J: TRBJ2-1; CDR3: CASSQYGQVGGEQFF; DNA: TGTGCCAGCAGCCAATACGGACAAGTAGGGGGTGAGCAGTTCTTC
D: .; size: .; V: TRBV5-6; J: TRBJ1-1; CDR3: CASSFDRTEAFF; DNA: TGTGCCAGCAGCTTTGACAGGACTGAAGCTTTCTTT
D: .; size: once; V: TRBV2; J: TRBJ1-2; CDR3: CASSAEQNYGYTF; DNA: TGTGCCAGCAGTGCGGAACAGAACTATGGCTACACCTTC
D: .; size: .; V: TRBV18; J: TRBJ2-1; CDR3: CASSPLGTPEESEQFF; DNA: TGTGCCAGCTCACCACTCGGGACACCAGAGGAGAGTGAGCAGTTCTTC
D: .; size: .; V: TRBV7-2; J: TRBJ2-6; CDR3: CASSLYFGGLASGANVLTF; DNA: TGTGCCAGCAGCTTATACTTCGGTGGACTCGCCTCTGGGGCCAACGTCCTGACTTTC
D: .; size: .; V: TRBV21-1; J: TRBJ1-2; CDR3: CASSLLSGGAGGYTF; DNA: TGTGCCAGCAGCCTACTGTCAGGGGGCGCGGGTGGCTACACCTTC
D: TRBD2; size: .; V: TRBV9; J: TRBJ2-3; CDR3: CASSPHGLAGGDTQYF; DNA: TGTGCCAGCAGCCCCCATGGACTAGCGGGGGGTGATACGCAGTATTTT
D: .; size: .; V: TRBV7-2; J: TRBJ2-5; CDR3: CASSLMRAETQYF; DNA: TGTGCCAGCAGCTTAATGAGGGCGGAGACCCAGTACTTC
D: .; size: .; V: TRBV15; J: TRBJ2-3; CDR3: CATSSGRAVLDTQYF; DNA: TGTGCCACCAGCAGTGGCAGGGCCGTGCTAGATACGCAGTATTTT
D: .; size: once; V: TRBV6-6; J: TRBJ2-3; CDR3: CASSWGLITDTQYF; DNA: TGTGCCAGCAGTTGGGGACTCATCACAGATACGCAGTATTTT
D: .; size: .; V: TRBV25-1; J: TRBJ1-3; CDR3: CASSPLGGNTIYF; DNA: TGTGCCAGCAGTCCCCTCGGGGGAAACACCATATATTTT
D: .; size: .; V: TRBV6-1; J: TRBJ1-5; CDR3: CASSEPLSNQPQHF; DNA: TGTGCCAGCAGTGAACCCCTTAGCAATCAGCCCCAGCATTTT
D: .; size: .; V: TRBV4-3; J: TRBJ2-1; CDR3: CASSQGLEQFF; DNA: TGCGCCAGCAGCCAAGGGCTTGAGCAGTTCTTC
D: .; size: once; V: TRBV7-6; J: TRBJ1-5; CDR3: CASSLGLGGNQPQHF; DNA: TGTGCCAGCAGCTTAGGGCTAGGAGGCAATCAGCCCCAGCATTTT
D: .; size: .; V: TRBV5-1; J: TRBJ2-7; CDR3: CASSVTTPTFPIAYEQYF; DNA: TGCGCCAGCAGCGTGACGACACCGACCTTTCCAATTGCCTACGAGCAGTACTTC
D: .; size: .; V: TRBV9; J: TRBJ2-7; CDR3: CASSVDSRVSEQYF; DNA: TGTGCCAGCAGCGTAGACAGCAGGGTGTCCGAGCAGTACTTC
D: TRBD1; size: .; V: TRBV13; J: TRBJ2-7; CDR3: CASSSDRVPSYEQYF; DNA: TGTGCCAGCAGCTCCGACAGGGTTCCTTCCTACGAGCAGTACTTC
D: TRBD1; size: .; V: TRBV7-9; J: TRBJ2-1; CDR3: CASSPPLRGQGFFNEQFF; DNA: TGTGCCAGCAGCCCACCATTAAGGGGACAGGGGTTTTTTAATGAGCAGTTCTTC
D: .; size: .; V: TRBV7-8; J: TRBJ2-1; CDR3: CASSLPNGEQFF; DNA: TGTGCCAGCAGCTTACCCAACGGTGAGCAGTTCTTC
D: .; size: .; V: TRBV6-1; J: TRBJ1-2; CDR3: CASSGTWASRTF; DNA: TGTGCCAGCAGTGGCACCTGGGCCAGTCGTACCTTC
D: TRBD2; size: .; V: TRBV7-2; J: TRBJ2-1; CDR3: CASSLEGLAGANEQFF; DNA: TGTGCCAGCAGCTTAGAGGGGCTAGCGGGGGCCAATGAGCAGTTCTTC
D: .; size: once; V: TRBV2; J: TRBJ2-5; CDR3: CASKNSGGRGETQYF; DNA: TGTGCCAGCAAGAACTCGGGGGGCCGAGGGGAGACCCAGTACTTC
D: .; size: .; V: TRBV7-6; J: TRBJ2-7; CDR3: CASSIRRTCPYEQYF; DNA: TGTGCCAGCAGCATCCGCCGGACATGCCCCTACGAGCAGTACTTC
D: TRBD2; size: .; V: TRBV19; J: TRBJ2-1; CDR3: CASSALRGGDDEQFF; DNA: TGTGCCAGTAGTGCTCTGCGCGGGGGGGACGATGAGCAGTTCTTC
D: .; size: .; V: TRBV10-3; J: TRBJ2-7; CDR3: CAISPGESIYEQYF; DNA: TGTGCCATCAGTCCGGGGGAATCGATCTACGAGCAGTACTTC
D: .; size: .; V: TRBV2; J: TRBJ2-2; CDR3: CASRLLGTGELFF; DNA: TGTGCCAGCAGGCTACTAGGGACCGGGGAGCTGTTTTTT
D: TRBD2; size: .; V: TRBV4-1; J: TRBJ2-1; CDR3: CASTLAGAYNEQFF; DNA: TGCGCGAGCACACTAGCGGGGGCCTACAATGAGCAGTTCTTC
D: TRBD1; size: .; V: TRBV6-1; J: TRBJ1-2; CDR3: CASSRDRDNYGYTF; DNA: TGTGCCAGCAGCCGGGACAGGGATAACTATGGCTACACCTTC
D: .; size: once; V: TRBV10-1; J: TRBJ2-7; CDR3: CASSEARVDEQYF; DNA: TGCGCCAGCAGTGAGGCCAGGGTGGACGAGCAGTACTTC
D: .; size: .; V: TRBV5-8; J: TRBJ1-2; CDR3: CACALEGRGKNYGYTF; DNA: TGTGCCTGCGCGTTAGAAGGCAGGGGTAAAAACTATGGCTACACCTTC
D: .; size: .; V: TRBV4-3; J: TRBJ1-2; CDR3: CASSQDGTIYGYTF; DNA: TGCGCCAGCAGCCAAGACGGGACAATCTATGGCTACACCTTC
D: .; size: .; V: TRBV5-4; J: TRBJ2-5; CDR3: CASSLNRDTRYF; DNA: TGTGCCAGCAGCTTGAACCGGGATACTAGGTACTTC
D: .; size: .; V: TRBV7-2; J: TRBJ2-7; CDR3: CASSLYTGKYEQYF; DNA: TGTGCCAGCAGCTTATACACAGGGAAGTACGAGCAGTACTTC
D: .; size: once; V: TRBV18; J: TRBJ2-3; CDR3: CASSPPGAGNTDTQYF; DNA: TGTGCCAGCTCACCACCTGGGGCAGGCAACACAGATACGCAGTATTTT
D: .; size: .; V: TRBV30; J: TRBJ1-2; CDR3: CAWSVSVNYGYTF; DNA: TGTGCCTGGAGTGTATCGGTTAACTATGGCTACACCTTC
D: .; size: once; V: TRBV27; J: TRBJ2-1; CDR3: CASRSYRESSYNEQFF; DNA: TGTGCCAGCAGGTCCTACAGGGAGAGCTCCTACAATGAGCAGTTCTTC
D: TRBD1; size: .; V: TRBV4-1; J: TRBJ1-1; CDR3: CASSGRTGANTEAFF; DNA: TGCGCCAGCAGCGGGCGGACAGGGGCGAACACTGAAGCTTTCTTT
D: .; size: once; V: TRBV5-1; J: TRBJ2-1; CDR3: CASSLDPSVYNEQFF; DNA: TGCGCCAGCAGCTTGGATCCTAGCGTTTACAATGAGCAGTTCTTC
D: .; size: .; V: TRBV6-1; J: TRBJ1-2; CDR3: CASSEGAYQEVYGYTF; DNA: TGTGCCAGCAGTGAGGGGGCCTATCAGGAGGTCTATGGCTACACCTTC
D: .; size: once; V: TRBV7-9; J: TRBJ2-1; CDR3: CASSSRQTSSYNEQFF; DNA: TGTGCCAGCAGCTCCAGACAGACGAGCTCCTACAATGAGCAGTTCTTC
D: TRBD2; size: .; V: TRBV19; J: TRBJ2-7; CDR3: CASSINPGGGGDEQYF; DNA: TGTGCCAGTAGTATAAACCCGGGAGGGGGGGGCGACGAGCAGTACTTC
D: .; size: .; V: TRBV4-3; J: TRBJ2-2; CDR3: CASSQLLSDRNTGELFF; DNA: TGCGCCAGCAGCCAGTTACTTTCGGACAGAAACACCGGGGAGCTGTTTTTT
D: .; size: .; V: TRBV4-2; J: TRBJ1-5; CDR3: CASSLQLSVPQPQHF; DNA: TGTGCCAGCAGCCTCCAACTCAGCGTTCCCCAGCCCCAGCATTTT
D: .; size: .; V: TRBV5-1; J: TRBJ2-5; CDR3: CASSLFPGRGETQYF; DNA: TGCGCCAGCAGCTTGTTCCCCGGCCGGGGGGAGACCCAGTACTTC
D: TRBD1; size: once; V: TRBV7-8; J: TRBJ1-5; CDR3: CASSPFPGTGESQPQHF; DNA: TGTGCCAGCAGCCCATTCCCCGGGACAGGGGAGAGTCAGCCCCAGCATTTT
D: .; size: .; V: TRBV1; J: TRBJ1-6; CDR3: CTSSQKTVLNSPLHF; DNA: TGCACCAGCAGCCAAAAAACAGTATTAAATTCACCCCTCCACTTT
D: TRBD1; size: .; V: TRBV9; J: TRBJ1-2; CDR3: CASSVVGTGVPPYTF; DNA: TGTGCCAGCAGCGTAGTGGGGACAGGGGTACCTCCCTACACCTTC
D: TRBD2; size: .; V: TRBV27; J: TRBJ2-5; CDR3: CASSFLPLAGARETQYF; DNA: TGTGCCAGCAGTTTTCTTCCTCTAGCGGGAGCCAGAGAGACCCAGTACTTC
D: TRBD2; size: .; V: TRBV12-5; J: TRBJ2-1; CDR3: CASGLVGGAYNEQFF; DNA: TGTGCTAGTGGTTTGGTCGGGGGGGCCTACAATGAGCAGTTCTTC
D: .; size: .; V: TRBV2; J: TRBJ2-3; CDR3: CASSEAQGDTQYF; DNA: TGTGCCAGCAGTGAAGCCCAGGGGGATACGCAGTATTTT